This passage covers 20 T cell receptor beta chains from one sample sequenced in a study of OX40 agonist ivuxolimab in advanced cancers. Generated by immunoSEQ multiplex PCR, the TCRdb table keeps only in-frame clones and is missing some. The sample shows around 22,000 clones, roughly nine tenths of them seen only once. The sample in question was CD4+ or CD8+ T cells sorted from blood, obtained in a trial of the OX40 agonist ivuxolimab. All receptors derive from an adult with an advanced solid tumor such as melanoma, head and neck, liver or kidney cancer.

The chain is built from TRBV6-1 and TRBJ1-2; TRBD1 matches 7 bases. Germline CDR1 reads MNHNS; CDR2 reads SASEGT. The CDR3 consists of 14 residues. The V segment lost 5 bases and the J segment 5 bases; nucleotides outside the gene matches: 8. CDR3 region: CASSRQGGAYGYTF. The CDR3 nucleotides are TGTGCCAGCAGTCGACAGGGTGGGGCATATGGCTACACCTTC.

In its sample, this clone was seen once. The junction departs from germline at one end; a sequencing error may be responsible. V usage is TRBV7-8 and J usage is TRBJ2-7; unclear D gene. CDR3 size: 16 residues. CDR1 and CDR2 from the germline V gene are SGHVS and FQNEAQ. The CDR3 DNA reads TGCGCCAGCAGCCTTCTTGAATACGGTTCCCAATACGAGCAGTACTTC. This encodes CASSLLEYGSQYEQYF.

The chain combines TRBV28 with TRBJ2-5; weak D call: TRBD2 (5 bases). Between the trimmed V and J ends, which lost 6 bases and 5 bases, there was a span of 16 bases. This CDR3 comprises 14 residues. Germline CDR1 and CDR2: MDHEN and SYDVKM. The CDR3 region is CASSPASPRETQYF. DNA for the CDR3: TGTGCCAGCAGCCCGGCTAGCCCACGGGAGACCCAGTACTTC.

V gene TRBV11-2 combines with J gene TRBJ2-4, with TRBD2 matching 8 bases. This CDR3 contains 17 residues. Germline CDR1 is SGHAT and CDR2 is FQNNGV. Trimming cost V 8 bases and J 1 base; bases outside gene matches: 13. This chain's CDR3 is CASGPAGGGRAKNIQYF. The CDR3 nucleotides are TGTGCCAGCGGTCCGGCAGGCGGGGGGCGGGCCAAAAACATTCAGTACTTC.

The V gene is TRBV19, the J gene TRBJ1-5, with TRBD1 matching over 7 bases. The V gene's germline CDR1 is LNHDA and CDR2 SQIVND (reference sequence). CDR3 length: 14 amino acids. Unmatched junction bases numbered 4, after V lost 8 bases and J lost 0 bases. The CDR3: CASETGFSNQPQHF. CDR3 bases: TGTGCCAGTGAGACAGGGTTTAGCAATCAGCCCCAGCATTTT.

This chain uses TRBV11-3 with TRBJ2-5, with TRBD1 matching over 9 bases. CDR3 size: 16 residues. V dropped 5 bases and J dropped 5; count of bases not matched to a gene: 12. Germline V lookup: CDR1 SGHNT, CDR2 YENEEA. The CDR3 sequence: CASSRRTGAVGETQYF. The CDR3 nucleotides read TGTGCCAGCAGCCGCCGGACAGGGGCCGTGGGGGAGACCCAGTACTTC.

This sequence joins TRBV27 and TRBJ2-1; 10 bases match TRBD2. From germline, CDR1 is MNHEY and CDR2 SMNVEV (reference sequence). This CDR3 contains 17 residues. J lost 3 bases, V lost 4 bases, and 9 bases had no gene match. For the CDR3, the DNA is TGTGCCAGCAGTTCCCCGGAGGGACTAGCGATCTACAATGAGCAGTTCTTC. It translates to CASSSPEGLAIYNEQFF.

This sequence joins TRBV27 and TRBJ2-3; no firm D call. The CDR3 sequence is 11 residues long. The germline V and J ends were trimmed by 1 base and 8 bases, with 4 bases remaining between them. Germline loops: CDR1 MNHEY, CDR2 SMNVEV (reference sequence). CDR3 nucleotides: TGTGCCAGCAGTTTATTTGGTACGCAGTATTTT. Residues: CASSLFGTQYF.

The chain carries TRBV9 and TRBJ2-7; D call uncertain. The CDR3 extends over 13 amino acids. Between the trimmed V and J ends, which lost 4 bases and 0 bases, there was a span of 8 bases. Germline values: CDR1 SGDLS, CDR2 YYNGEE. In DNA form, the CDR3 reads TGTGCCAGCAGCTCCTTCCCCTCCTACGAGCAGTACTTC. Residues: CASSSFPSYEQYF.

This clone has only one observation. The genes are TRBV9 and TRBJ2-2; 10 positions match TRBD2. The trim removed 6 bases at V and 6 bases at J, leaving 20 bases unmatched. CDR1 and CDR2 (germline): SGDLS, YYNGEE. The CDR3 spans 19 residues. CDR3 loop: CASTRLRKREGRRPGELFF. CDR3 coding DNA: TGTGCCAGCACACGACTGAGGAAGCGGGAGGGCCGGAGGCCCGGGGAGCTGTTTTTT.

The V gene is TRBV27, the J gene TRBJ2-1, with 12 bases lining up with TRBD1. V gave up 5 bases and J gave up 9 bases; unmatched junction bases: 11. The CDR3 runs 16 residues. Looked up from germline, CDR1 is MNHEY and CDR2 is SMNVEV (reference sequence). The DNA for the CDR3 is TGTGCCAGCAGTCAAAGGGACAGGGGGCTTAGGCCTGAGCAGTTCTTC. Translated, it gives CASSQRDRGLRPEQFF.

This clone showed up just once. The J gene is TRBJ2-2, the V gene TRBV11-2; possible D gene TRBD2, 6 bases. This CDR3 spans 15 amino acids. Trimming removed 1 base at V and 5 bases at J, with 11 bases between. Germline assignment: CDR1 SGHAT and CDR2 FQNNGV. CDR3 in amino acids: CASSLVGSVTGELFF. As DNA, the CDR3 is TGTGCCAGCAGCTTAGTCGGGAGTGTAACCGGGGAGCTGTTTTTT.

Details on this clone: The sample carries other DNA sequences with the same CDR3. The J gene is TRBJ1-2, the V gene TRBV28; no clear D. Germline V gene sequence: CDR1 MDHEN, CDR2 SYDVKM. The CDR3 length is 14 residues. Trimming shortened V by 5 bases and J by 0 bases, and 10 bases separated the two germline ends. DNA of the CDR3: TGTGCCAGCAGTCGCCTCCCAGCTAACTATGGCTACACCTTC. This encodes CASSRLPANYGYTF.

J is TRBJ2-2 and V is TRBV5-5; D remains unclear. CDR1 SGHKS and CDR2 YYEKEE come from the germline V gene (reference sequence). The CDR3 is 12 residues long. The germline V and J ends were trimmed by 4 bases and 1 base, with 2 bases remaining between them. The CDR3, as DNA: TGTGCCAGCAGCAAGAACACCGGGGAGCTGTTTTTT. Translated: CASSKNTGELFF.

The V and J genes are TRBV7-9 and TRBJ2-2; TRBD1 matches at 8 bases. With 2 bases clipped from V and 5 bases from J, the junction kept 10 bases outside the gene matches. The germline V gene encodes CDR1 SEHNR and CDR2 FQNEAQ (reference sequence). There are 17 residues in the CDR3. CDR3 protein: CASSLPRTGRNTGELFF. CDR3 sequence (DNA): TGTGCCAGCAGCTTACCCCGGACAGGGAGGAATACCGGGGAGCTGTTTTTT.

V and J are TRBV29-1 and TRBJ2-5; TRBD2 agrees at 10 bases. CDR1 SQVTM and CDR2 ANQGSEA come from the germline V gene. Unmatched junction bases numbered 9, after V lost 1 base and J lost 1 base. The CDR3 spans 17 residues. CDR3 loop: CSVEGLAGLSPQETQYF. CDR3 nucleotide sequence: TGCAGCGTTGAAGGACTAGCGGGCCTCTCTCCCCAAGAGACCCAGTACTTC.

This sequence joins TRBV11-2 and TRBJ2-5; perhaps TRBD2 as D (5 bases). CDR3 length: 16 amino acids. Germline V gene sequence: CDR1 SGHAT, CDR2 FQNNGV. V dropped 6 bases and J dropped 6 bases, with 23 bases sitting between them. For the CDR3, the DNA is TGTGCCAGCAGTACGGGATTCCAAGGCGTTGGGAAGACCCAGTACTTC. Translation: CASSTGFQGVGKTQYF.

The CDR3, as DNA: TGTGCTAGTGGTTTCCACACAGCTGAAGCTTTCTTT. It yields the protein CASGFHTAEAFF. The chain joins TRBV12-5 to TRBJ1-1; no definite D call. The CDR3 covers 12 residues. V dropped 3 bases and J dropped 6 bases, with 8 bases sitting between them. CDR1 LGHNT and CDR2 FRNRAP come from the germline V gene.

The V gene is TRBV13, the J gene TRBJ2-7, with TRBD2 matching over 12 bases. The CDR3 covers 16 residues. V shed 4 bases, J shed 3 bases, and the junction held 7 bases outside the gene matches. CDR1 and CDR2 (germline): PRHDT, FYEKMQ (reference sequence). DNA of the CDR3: TGTGCCAGCAGCTCTCGACTAGCGGGAGATTTCTACGAGCAGTACTTC. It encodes CASSSRLAGDFYEQYF.

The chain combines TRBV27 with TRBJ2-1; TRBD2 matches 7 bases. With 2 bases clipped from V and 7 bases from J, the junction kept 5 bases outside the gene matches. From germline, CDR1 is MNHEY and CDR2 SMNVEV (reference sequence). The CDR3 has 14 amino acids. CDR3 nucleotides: TGTGCCAGCAGTTTACTTGCGGGAGCAAATGAGCAGTTCTTC. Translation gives CASSLLAGANEQFF.